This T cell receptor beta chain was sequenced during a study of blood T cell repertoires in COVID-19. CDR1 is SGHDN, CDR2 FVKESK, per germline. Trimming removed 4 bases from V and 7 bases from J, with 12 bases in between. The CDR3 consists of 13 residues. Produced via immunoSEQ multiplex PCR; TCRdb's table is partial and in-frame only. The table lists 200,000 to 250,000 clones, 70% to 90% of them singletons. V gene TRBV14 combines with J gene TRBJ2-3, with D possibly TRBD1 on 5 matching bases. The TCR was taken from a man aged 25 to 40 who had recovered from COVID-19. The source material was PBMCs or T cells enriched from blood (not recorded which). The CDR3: CASSPFQGNTQYF. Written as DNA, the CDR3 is TGTGCCAGCAGCCCATTTCAGGGAAATACGCAGTATTTT.